The entry below describes one TCR beta chain. Its antigen is currently unknown. The data derive from a study of T cell repertoires in cytomegalovirus infection. Findings of the study overall: HLA-C-restricted TCR beta clonotypes specific for CMV led the ex vivo response.

Germline CDR1 reads SQVTM; CDR2 reads ANQGSEA. The length of the CDR3 is 13 residues. V lost 8 bases to trimming and J lost 2 bases, with 16 bases between them. TCRdb passed the reads through MiXCR, listing each CDR3 protein once. The sample lists approximately 100,000 distinct CDR3 sequences, about a quarter occurring once. The sequencing input was CD8+ T cells from PBMCs. This TCR came from a human donor in good health (CMV status not recorded). Some clones in this sample may be carry-over from other donors' samples. V and J are TRBV29-1 and TRBJ2-7, with D perhaps TRBD1 or TRBD2 (6 bases each). In DNA form, the CDR3 reads TGCAGCACCGGGGGCGCGCCCACCTACGAGCAGTACTTC. Translated, it gives CSTGGAPTYEQYF.